This T cell receptor (beta chain) was obtained from a study of T cell changes during pregnancy in multiple sclerosis. TCRdb keeps only in-frame clones here, not all; method: immunoSEQ multiplex PCR. The table lists approximately 70,000 clones, roughly nine tenths of them singletons. V was cut by 6 bases and J by 6 bases, with 11 bases left in between. Germline values: CDR1 KGHSH, CDR2 LQKENI. This CDR3 has 12 residues. V and J are TRBV18 and TRBJ1-1, with D perhaps matching TRBD1 (6 bases). This sample comprised peripheral blood, obtained in the third trimester of pregnancy. The sequence was collected from a female donor with multiple sclerosis, enrolled in a pregnancy study. CDR3 bases: TGTGCCAGCTCCCGCGACAGGTCTGAAGCTTTCTTT. Translation: CASSRDRSEAFF.